This T cell receptor (beta chain) originates from a study of CD8 T cells in ankylosing spondylitis. Overall study findings and caveats: For ankylosing spondylitis blood, a TCR beta motif of 8 or 9 highly homologous variants appeared characteristic. Researchers reportedly found disease-linked clones significantly enriched in matched ankylosing spondylitis synovial fluid. Those disease-linked clones were CD8+; they were also relatively rare in peripheral blood.

V lost 2 bases and J lost 4; bases outside the gene matches: 8. This CDR3 is 18 amino acids long. Germline V gene lookup returns CDR1 LNHNV and CDR2 YYDKDF (reference sequence). This clonotype was picked up a small number of times. Its cognate antigen is unknown. By quantitative 5'-RACE with molecular barcodes, the TCR beta libraries were made. TCRdb reanalysed the 5' RACE reads using MiXCR and keeps one entry per CDR3 protein. The data contain some 350,000 distinct CDR3 sequences, 14% to 15% of them singletons. The gene calls are TRBV15 and TRBJ2-1; TRBD2 matches at 13 bases. Sequencing was done on a sample of blood, either unsorted or a sorted T cell fraction (not recorded which). The TCR was taken from a male donor with ankylosing spondylitis or in good health (not recorded which). The CDR3 sequence: CATSRFPTSGGTYNEQFF. The CDR3 DNA reads TGTGCCACCAGCAGATTCCCGACTAGCGGGGGGACATACAATGAGCAGTTCTTC.